The clone carrying this T cell receptor beta chain was counted many times. As yet, its antigen is unknown. The data stem from a study of breast tumors, draining lymph nodes, adjacent tissues. Whole-study findings and limits: Tumor T cell lymph node origin was a supported hypothesis, not proven.

V trimming: 11 bases; J trimming: 4 bases; junction bases outside the gene matches: 9. CDR3 length: 13 amino acids. Germline CDR1 is ENHRY and CDR2 is SYGVKD. TCRdb re-analysed the multiplex PCR reads in MiXCR, keeping a single row per CDR3 protein. The sample has approximately 89,000 distinct CDR3 sequences, approximately 30% seen once. The lymph nodes were axillary draining lymph nodes from breast cancer patients. The J gene is TRBJ2-3, the V gene TRBV10-3; 7 bases match TRBD2. The material sequenced was axillary lymph node tissue. This sequence originates from a female donor with breast cancer. Some clones in this sample may be carry-over from other donors' samples. CDR3 region: CAQGREKADTQYF. The CDR3, as DNA: TGTGCCCAAGGGCGGGAGAAGGCAGATACGCAGTATTTT.